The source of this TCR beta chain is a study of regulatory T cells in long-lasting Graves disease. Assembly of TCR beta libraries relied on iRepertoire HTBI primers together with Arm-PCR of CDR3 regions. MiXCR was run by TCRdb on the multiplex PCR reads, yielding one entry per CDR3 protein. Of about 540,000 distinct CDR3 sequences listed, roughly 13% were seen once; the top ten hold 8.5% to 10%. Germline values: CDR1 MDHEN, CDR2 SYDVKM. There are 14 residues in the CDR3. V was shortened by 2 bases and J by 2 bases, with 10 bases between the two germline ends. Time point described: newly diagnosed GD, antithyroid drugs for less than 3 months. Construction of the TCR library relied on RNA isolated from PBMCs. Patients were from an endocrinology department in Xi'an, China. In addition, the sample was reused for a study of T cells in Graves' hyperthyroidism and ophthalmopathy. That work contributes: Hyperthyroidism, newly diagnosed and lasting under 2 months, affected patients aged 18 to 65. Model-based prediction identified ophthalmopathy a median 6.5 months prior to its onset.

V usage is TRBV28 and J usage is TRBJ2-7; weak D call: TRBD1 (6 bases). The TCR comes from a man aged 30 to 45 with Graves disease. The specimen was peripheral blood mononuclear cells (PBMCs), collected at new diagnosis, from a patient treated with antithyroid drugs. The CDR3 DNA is TGTGCCAGCAGTTTAATGGGACAACCCTACGAGCAGTACTTC. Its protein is CASSLMGQPYEQYF.